Sequencing of this TCR beta chain was carried out in a study of shared clonotypes between healthy human individuals. Study background: A couple of women and a few men aged 18 to 49 made up the donors.

V lost 3 bases, J lost 2 bases, and 5 bases stayed unmatched. The CDR3 totals 15 residues. Germline assignment: CDR1 KGHSH and CDR2 LQKENI. Naive CD8 cells comprised CD45RO-negative, CCR7-positively selected cells, excluding terminally differentiated effector memory CD45RA+ cells. The donors were all Caucasian adults (living in Nashville, Tennessee). A word on this clone: The antigen is not known.

Execution of the assay was at deep level. Profiling relied on immunoSEQ multiplex PCR, and the TCRdb table lists in-frame clones only, not all of them. The table shows around 2,000,000 clones, with around 96% occurring only once. Study-level findings and limits: Having only a few donors restricted how much genetic and exposure-history diversity was captured.

Material for sequencing was naive CD8+ T cells sorted from blood. This chain links TRBV18 with TRBJ2-7; 9 bases are a match to TRBD1. This TCR derives from a man aged 18 to 29 in good health. DNA of the CDR3: TGTGCCAGCTCACCGCCGGACAGGGGAGCCTACGAGCAGTACTTC. Residues: CASSPPDRGAYEQYF.